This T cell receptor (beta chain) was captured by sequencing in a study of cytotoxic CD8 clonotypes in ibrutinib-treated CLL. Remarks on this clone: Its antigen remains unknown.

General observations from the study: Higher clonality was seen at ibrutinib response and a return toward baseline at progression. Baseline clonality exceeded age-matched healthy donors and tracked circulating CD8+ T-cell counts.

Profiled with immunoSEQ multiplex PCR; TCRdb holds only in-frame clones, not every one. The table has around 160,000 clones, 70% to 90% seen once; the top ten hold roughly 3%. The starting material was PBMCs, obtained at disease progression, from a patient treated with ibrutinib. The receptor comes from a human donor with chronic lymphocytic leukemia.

The CDR3: CASSRGWEQYF. The CDR3 DNA reads as TGTGCCAGCAGTCGGGGGTGGGAGCAGTACTTC. The chain combines TRBV2 with TRBJ2-7; the D gene is possibly TRBD2 (6 bases). Germline V gene lookup returns CDR1 SNHLY and CDR2 FYNNEI. Trimming shortened V by 5 bases and J by 7 bases, and 9 bases separated the two germline ends. The length of the CDR3 is 11 residues.